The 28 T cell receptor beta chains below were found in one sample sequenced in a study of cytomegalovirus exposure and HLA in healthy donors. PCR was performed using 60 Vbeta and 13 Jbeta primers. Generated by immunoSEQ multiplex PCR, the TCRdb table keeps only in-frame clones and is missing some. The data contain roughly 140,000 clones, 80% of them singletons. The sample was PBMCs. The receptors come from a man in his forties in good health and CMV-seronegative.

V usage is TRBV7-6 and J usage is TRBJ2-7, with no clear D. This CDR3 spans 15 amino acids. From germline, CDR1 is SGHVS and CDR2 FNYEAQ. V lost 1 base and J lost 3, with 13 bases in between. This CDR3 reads CASSLGAEESYEQYF. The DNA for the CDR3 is TGTGCCAGCAGCTTAGGGGCAGAAGAGAGCTACGAGCAGTACTTC.

In DNA, the CDR3 is TGTGCCTGGAGTGTACTGGAGGGGGGGAATTCACCCCTCCACTTT. This encodes CAWSVLEGGNSPLHF. The chain carries TRBV30 and TRBJ1-6; maybe TRBD1 (6 bases). The germline V gene has CDR1 GTSNPN and CDR2 SVGIG (reference sequence). The CDR3 contains 15 residues. The germline V and J ends were trimmed by 0 bases and 7 bases, with 13 bases remaining between them.

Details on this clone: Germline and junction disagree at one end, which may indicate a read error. The CDR3 bases are TGTGCCAGTTCACCCACAGGGGACAGCAATCAGCCCCAGCATTTT. It specifies CASSPTGDSNQPQHF. V gene TRBV18 combines with J gene TRBJ1-5; 7 bases line up with TRBD1. Germline lookup yields CDR1 KGHSH and CDR2 LQKENI. The CDR3 is 15 amino acids.

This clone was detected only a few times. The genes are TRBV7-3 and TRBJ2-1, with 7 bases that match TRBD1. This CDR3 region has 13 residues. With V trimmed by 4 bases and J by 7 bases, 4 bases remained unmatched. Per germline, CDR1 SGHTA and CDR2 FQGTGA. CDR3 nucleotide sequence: TGTGCCAGCAGCTCGGGACAGCGTAATGAGCAGTTCTTC. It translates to CASSSGQRNEQFF.

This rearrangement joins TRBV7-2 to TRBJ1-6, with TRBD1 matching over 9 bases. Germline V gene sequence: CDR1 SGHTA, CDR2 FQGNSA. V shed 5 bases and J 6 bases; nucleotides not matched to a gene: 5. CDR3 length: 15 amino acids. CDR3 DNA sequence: TGTGCCAGCAGCCCAAGGACAGGGGTTAATTCACCCCTCCACTTT. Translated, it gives CASSPRTGVNSPLHF.

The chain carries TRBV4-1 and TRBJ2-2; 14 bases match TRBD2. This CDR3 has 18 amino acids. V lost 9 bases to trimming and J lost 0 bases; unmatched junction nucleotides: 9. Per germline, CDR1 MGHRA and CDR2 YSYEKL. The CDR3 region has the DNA TGCGCCAGTGGCCTTTTGGGACTAGCGGGGGCGAACACCGGGGAGCTGTTTTTT. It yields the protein CASGLLGLAGANTGELFF.

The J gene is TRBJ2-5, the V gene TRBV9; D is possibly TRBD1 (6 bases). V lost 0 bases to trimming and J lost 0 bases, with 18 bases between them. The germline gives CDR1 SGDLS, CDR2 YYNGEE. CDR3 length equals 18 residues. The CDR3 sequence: CASSVEAPGQENQETQYF. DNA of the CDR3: TGTGCCAGCAGCGTAGAAGCTCCGGGACAAGAAAACCAAGAGACCCAGTACTTC.

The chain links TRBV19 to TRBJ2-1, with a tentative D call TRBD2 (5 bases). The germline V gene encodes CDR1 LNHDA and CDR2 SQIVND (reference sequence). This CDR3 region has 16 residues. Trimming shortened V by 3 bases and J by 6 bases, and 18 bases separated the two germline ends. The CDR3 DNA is TGTGCCAGTAGTATTTCCGTGCGGCGGCGGGCCAATGAGCAGTTCTTC. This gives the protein CASSISVRRRANEQFF.

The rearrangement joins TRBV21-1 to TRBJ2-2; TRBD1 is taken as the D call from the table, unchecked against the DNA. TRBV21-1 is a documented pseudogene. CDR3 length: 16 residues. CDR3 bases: TGTGCCAGCAGCAGGGGACAGAGCAATACTCCCGGGGAGCTGTTTTTT. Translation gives CASSRGQSNTPGELFF.

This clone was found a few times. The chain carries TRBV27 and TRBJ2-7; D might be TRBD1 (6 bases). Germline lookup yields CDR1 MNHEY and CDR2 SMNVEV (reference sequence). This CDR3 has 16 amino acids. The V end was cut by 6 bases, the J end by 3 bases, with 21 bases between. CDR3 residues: CASSPSQGNLDYEQYF. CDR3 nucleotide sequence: TGTGCCAGCAGCCCTTCACAGGGCAACCTGGACTACGAGCAGTACTTC.

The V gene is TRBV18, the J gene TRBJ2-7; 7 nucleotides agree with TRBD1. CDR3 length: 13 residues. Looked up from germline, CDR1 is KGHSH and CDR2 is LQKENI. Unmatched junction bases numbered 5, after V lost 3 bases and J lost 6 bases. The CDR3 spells CASSPSRGLEQYF. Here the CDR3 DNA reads TGTGCCAGCTCACCCTCAAGGGGGCTCGAGCAGTACTTC.

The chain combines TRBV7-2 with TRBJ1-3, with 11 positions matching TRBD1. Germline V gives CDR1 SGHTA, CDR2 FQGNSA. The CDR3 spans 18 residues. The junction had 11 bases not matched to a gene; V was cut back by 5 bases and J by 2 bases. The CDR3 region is CASSPRDRGKITGNTIYF. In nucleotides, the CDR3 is TGTGCCAGCAGCCCCCGGGACAGGGGGAAGATTACTGGAAACACCATATATTTT.

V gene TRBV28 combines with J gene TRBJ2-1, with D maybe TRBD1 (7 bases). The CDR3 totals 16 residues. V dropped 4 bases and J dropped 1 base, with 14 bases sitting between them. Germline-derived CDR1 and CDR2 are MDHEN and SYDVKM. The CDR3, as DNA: TGTGCCAGCAGTTCACCCAGGGGGAGGTCCTACAATGAGCAGTTCTTC. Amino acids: CASSSPRGRSYNEQFF.

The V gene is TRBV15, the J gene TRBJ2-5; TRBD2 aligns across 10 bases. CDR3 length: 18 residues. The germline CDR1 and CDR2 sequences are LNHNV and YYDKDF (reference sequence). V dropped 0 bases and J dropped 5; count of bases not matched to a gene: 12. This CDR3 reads CATSRDLSGGAYSETQYF. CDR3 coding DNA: TGTGCCACCAGCAGAGATCTGAGCGGGGGGGCGTATAGTGAGACCCAGTACTTC.

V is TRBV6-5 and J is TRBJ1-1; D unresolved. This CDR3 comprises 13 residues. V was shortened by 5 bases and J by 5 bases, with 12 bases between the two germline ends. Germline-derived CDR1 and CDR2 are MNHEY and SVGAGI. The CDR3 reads CASSLHARTEAFF. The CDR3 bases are TGTGCCAGCAGTCTCCACGCGCGAACTGAAGCTTTCTTT.

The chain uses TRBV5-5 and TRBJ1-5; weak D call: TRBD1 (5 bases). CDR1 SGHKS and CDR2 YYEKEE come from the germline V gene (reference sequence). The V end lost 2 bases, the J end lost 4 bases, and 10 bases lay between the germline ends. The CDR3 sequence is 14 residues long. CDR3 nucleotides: TGTGCCAGCAGCTTTGGGGGGGAAAATCAGCCCCAGCATTTT. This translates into CASSFGGENQPQHF.

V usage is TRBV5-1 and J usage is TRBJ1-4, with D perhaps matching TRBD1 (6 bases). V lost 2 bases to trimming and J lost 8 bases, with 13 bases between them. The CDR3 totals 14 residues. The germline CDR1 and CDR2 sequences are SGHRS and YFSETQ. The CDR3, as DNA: TGCGCCAGCAGCTTTGGGGGCCGTTGGGAAAAACTGTTTTTT. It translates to CASSFGGRWEKLFF.

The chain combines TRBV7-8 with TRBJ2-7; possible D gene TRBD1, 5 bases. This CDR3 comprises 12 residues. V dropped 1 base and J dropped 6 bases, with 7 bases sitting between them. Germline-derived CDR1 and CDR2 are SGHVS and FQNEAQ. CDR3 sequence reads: CASSLDQGEQYF. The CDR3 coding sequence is TGTGCCAGCAGCTTAGATCAGGGCGAGCAGTACTTC.

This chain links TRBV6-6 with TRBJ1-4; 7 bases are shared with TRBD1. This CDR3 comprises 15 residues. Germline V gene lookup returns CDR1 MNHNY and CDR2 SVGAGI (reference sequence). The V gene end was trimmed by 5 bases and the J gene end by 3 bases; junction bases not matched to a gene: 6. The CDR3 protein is CASSRKGAPNEKLFF. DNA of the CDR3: TGTGCCAGCAGTAGAAAGGGGGCACCTAATGAAAAACTGTTTTTT.

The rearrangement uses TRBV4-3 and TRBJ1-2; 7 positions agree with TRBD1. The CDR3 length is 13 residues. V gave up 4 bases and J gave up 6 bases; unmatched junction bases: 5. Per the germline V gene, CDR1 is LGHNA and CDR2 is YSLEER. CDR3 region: CASSRTGVDGYTF. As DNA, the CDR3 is TGCGCCAGCAGCCGTACAGGGGTCGATGGCTACACCTTC.

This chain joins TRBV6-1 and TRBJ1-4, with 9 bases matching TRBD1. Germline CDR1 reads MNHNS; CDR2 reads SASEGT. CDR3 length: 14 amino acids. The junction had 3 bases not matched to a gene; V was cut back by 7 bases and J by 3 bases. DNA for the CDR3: TGTGCCAGCACCAGGACAGGGGCTAATGAAAAACTGTTTTTT. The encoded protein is CASTRTGANEKLFF.

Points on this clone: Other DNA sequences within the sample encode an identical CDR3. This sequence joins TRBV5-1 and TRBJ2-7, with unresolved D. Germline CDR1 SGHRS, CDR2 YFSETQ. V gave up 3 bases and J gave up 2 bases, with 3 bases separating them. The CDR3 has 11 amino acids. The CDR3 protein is CASSSTYEQYF. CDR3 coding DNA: TGCGCCAGCAGCTCAACCTACGAGCAGTACTTC.

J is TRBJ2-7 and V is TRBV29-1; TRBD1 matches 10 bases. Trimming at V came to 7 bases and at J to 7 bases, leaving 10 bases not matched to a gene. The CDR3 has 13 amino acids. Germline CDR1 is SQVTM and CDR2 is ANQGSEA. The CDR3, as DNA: TGCAGCGCGGGGACAGGGGAGGCTCGAGAGCAGTACTTC. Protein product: CSAGTGEAREQYF.

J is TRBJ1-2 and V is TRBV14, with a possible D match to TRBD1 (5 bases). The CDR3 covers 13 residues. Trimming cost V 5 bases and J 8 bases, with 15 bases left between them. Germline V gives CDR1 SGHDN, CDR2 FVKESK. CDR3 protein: CASSSVQVEGYTF. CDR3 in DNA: TGTGCCAGCAGCAGCGTACAGGTTGAAGGCTACACCTTC.

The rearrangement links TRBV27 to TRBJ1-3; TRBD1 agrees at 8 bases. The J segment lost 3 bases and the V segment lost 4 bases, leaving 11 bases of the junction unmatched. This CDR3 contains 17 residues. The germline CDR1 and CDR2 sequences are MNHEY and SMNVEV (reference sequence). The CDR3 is CASSSLGTGGLGNTIYF. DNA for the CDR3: TGTGCCAGCAGTTCACTTGGGACAGGAGGACTTGGAAACACCATATATTTT.

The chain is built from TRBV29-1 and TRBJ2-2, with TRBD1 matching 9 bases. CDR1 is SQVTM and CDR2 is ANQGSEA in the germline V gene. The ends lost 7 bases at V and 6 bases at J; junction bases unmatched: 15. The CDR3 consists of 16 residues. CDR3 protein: CSGLEVGTGRAGELFF. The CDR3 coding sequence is TGCAGCGGATTAGAAGTGGGGACAGGGAGGGCCGGGGAGCTGTTTTTT.

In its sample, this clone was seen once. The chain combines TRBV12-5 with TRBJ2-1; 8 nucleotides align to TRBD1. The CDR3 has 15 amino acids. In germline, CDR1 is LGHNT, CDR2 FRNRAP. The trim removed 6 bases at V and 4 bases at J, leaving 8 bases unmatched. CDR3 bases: TGTGCTAGTGGGCTGTCCGGGACAGGTTACAATGAGCAGTTCTTC. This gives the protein CASGLSGTGYNEQFF.

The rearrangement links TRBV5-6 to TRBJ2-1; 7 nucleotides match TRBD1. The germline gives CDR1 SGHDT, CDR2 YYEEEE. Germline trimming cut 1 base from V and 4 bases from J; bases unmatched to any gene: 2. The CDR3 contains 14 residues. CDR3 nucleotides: TGTGCCAGCAGCTTGTTACAGGGGTACAATGAGCAGTTCTTC. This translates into CASSLLQGYNEQFF.